This is a list of T cell receptor beta chains from one sample in a study of a mutant IDH1 vaccine in newly diagnosed glioma. Produced via immunoSEQ multiplex PCR; TCRdb's table is partial and in-frame only. The sample records 60,000 or so clones, 84% being singletons. Their antigens are not known. The specimen comprised PBMCs, sampled from a glioma patient whose treatment included an IDH1 peptide vaccine. These receptors were collected from a man aged 25-40 years with glioma. CDR3s include the opening cysteine and the closing phenylalanine or tryptophan. D genes are given only for firm matches. Some rows have no size entry. The others give once, few or many, or a class for an expanded clone.

d_gene	v_gene	j_gene	abundance	CDR3aa	CDR3nt
TRBD1	TRBV19	TRBJ1-5	.	CASSTGGGSGNQPQHF	TGTGCCAGTAGCACAGGGGGGGGCTCGGGCAATCAGCCCCAGCATTTT
.	TRBV4-1	TRBJ1-5	.	CASSQDRGPQPQHF	TGCGCCAGCAGCCAAGATCGGGGCCCTCAGCCCCAGCATTTT
.	TRBV19	TRBJ2-7	few	CASSIAGGPSYEQYF	TGTGCCAGTAGTATAGCGGGCGGACCTTCCTACGAGCAGTACTTC
.	TRBV27	TRBJ2-2	.	CASSFNTGELFF	TGTGCCAGCAGTTTTAACACCGGGGAGCTGTTTTTT
.	TRBV14	TRBJ1-4	few	CASSQDGIRKLFF	TGTGCCAGCAGCCAAGATGGGATCAGGAAACTGTTTTTT
.	TRBV19	TRBJ1-6	.	CASSITGNNSPLHF	TGTGCCAGTAGTATCACAGGGAATAATTCACCCCTCCACTTT
.	TRBV18	TRBJ1-5	.	CASSRGGYGNQPQHF	TGTGCCAGCTCCCGCGGGGGGTACGGCAATCAGCCCCAGCATTTT
.	TRBV5-1	TRBJ1-2	.	CASSLQGPPGYTF	TGCGCCAGCAGCTTGCAGGGACCTCCTGGCTACACCTTC
TRBD2	TRBV5-1	TRBJ2-1	.	CASSPTWTSGGFEQFF	TGCGCCAGCAGCCCGACCTGGACTAGCGGGGGTTTTGAGCAGTTCTTC
.	TRBV2	TRBJ2-6	few	CASSSRQYSGANVLTF	TGTGCCAGCAGTTCTCGACAGTACTCTGGGGCCAACGTCCTGACTTTC
TRBD2	TRBV18	TRBJ2-2	.	CASSPPGGGRLRELFF	TGTGCCAGCTCACCACCAGGCGGGGGGCGCCTCCGGGAGCTGTTTTTT
TRBD1	TRBV11-2	TRBJ2-7	.	CASSSFGTGAYEQYF	TGTGCCAGCAGCTCTTTCGGGACAGGGGCCTACGAGCAGTACTTC
TRBD1	TRBV19	TRBJ1-5	.	CASSIAGTGGVQPQHF	TGTGCCAGTAGTATTGCCGGGACAGGGGGCGTTCAGCCCCAGCATTTT
.	TRBV5-6	TRBJ1-3	.	CASSRQVGNTIYF	TGTGCCAGCAGCCGACAGGTTGGAAACACCATATATTTT
TRBD1	TRBV2	TRBJ2-3	once	CASRRQGAVTDTQYF	TGTGCCAGCAGGCGCCAGGGGGCTGTAACAGATACGCAGTATTTT
.	TRBV13	TRBJ1-6	.	CASSPRQKTKSNSPLHF	TGTGCCAGCAGCCCCCGGCAAAAGACTAAATCTAATTCACCCCTCCACTTT
.	TRBV6-6	TRBJ2-7	once	CASSYDGSRALYEQYF	TGTGCCAGCAGTTACGACGGGTCCAGGGCCCTTTACGAGCAGTACTTC
TRBD2	TRBV19	TRBJ2-6	.	CASSIGGRLASWLIRGANVLTF	TGTGCCAGTAGTATAGGCGGGCGACTAGCGAGCTGGCTTATTCGTGGGGCCAACGTCCTGACTTTC
.	TRBV28	TRBJ2-3	.	CASSPKLRQAGTDTQYF	TGTGCCAGCAGTCCAAAACTTAGACAGGCCGGCACAGATACGCAGTATTTT
TRBD2	TRBV6-5	TRBJ2-3	.	CASRGLAGLTDTQYF	TGTGCCAGCAGGGGACTAGCGGGGCTCACAGATACGCAGTATTTT
.	TRBV6-1	TRBJ2-2	few	CASRRSPNTGELFF	TGTGCCAGTCGTCGGTCCCCCAACACCGGGGAGCTGTTTTTT
.	TRBV18	TRBJ1-1	.	CASSPGGNTEAFF	TGTGCCAGCTCACCAGGGGGGAACACTGAAGCTTTCTTT
.	TRBV5-6	TRBJ2-4	.	CASSRRRPQNIQYF	TGTGCCAGCAGCCGTCGGAGGCCCCAAAACATTCAGTACTTC
.	TRBV2	TRBJ2-3	.	CASSESGLITDTQYF	TGTGCCAGCAGTGAGAGCGGGTTAATCACAGATACGCAGTATTTT
.	TRBV7-9	TRBJ2-2	.	CASINRALAKYNTGELFF	TGTGCCAGCATCAATAGAGCGCTAGCCAAATATAATACCGGGGAGCTGTTTTTT
.	TRBV10-2	TRBJ2-1	.	CASSAAGHEQFF	TGCGCCAGCAGTGCGGCGGGCCATGAGCAGTTCTTC
TRBD1	TRBV15	TRBJ1-6	.	CATSRTGESPYNSPLHF	TGTGCCACCAGCAGGACAGGGGAGTCCCCTTATAATTCACCCCTCCACTTT
.	TRBV9	TRBJ1-2	.	CASSVGKARYGYTF	TGTGCCAGCAGCGTAGGGAAGGCACGATATGGCTACACCTTC
.	TRBV7-9	TRBJ1-3	.	CASRSATGYSGNTIYF	TGTGCCAGCAGGTCAGCCACAGGGTACTCTGGAAACACCATATATTTT
TRBD1	TRBV5-4	TRBJ1-6	.	CASSSRQGEDSPLHF	TGTGCCAGCAGCTCTAGACAGGGTGAGGATTCACCCCTCCACTTT
TRBD1	TRBV7-9	TRBJ1-4	.	CASSGGGSWGEKLFF	TGTGCCAGCAGCGGAGGGGGCAGTTGGGGAGAAAAACTGTTTTTT
TRBD1	TRBV4-2	TRBJ2-7	.	CASSERGGTGDYEQYF	TGTGCCAGCAGCGAAAGGGGGGGGACAGGGGACTACGAGCAGTACTTC
TRBD1	TRBV7-4	TRBJ1-1	.	CASSLHGQVGSEAFF	TGTGCCAGCAGCTTACACGGACAGGTTGGATCTGAAGCTTTCTTT
.	TRBV20-1	TRBJ2-3	.	CSAPSTDTQYF	TGCAGTGCTCCTTCGACAGATACGCAGTATTTT
TRBD1	TRBV6-4	TRBJ2-7	.	CASSATGRIGEQYF	TGTGCCAGCAGTGCGACAGGGCGGATTGGCGAGCAGTACTTC
TRBD1	TRBV27	TRBJ2-7	.	CASSLGQGAKVGDEQYF	TGTGCCAGCAGTTTAGGGCAGGGGGCGAAGGTTGGCGACGAGCAGTACTTC
TRBD2	TRBV5-1	TRBJ2-3	.	CASSRTSGGNTDTQYF	TGCGCCAGCAGTCGAACTAGCGGGGGTAACACAGATACGCAGTATTTT
.	TRBV5-4	TRBJ1-1	.	CASSFGGMNTEAFF	TGTGCCAGCAGCTTCGGCGGTATGAACACTGAAGCTTTCTTT
TRBD1	TRBV11-2	TRBJ1-1	.	CASSWTGTEAFF	TGTGCCAGCTCGTGGACAGGCACTGAAGCTTTCTTT
.	TRBV29-1	TRBJ2-4	once	CSAKSGAPNIQYF	TGCAGCGCCAAATCCGGGGCTCCAAACATTCAGTACTTC
.	TRBV11-2	TRBJ2-7	once	CASSLISGWDEQYF	TGTGCCAGCAGCTTAATATCGGGTTGGGACGAGCAGTACTTC
TRBD1	TRBV5-4	TRBJ2-1	.	CASSSGTGLKDEQFF	TGTGCCAGCTCTTCCGGGACAGGGCTTAAGGATGAGCAGTTCTTC
.	TRBV5-4	TRBJ2-5	.	CASSLDSHGGNYF	TGTGCCAGCAGCTTGGACTCGCATGGAGGGAATTACTTC
.	TRBV6-5	TRBJ1-1	.	CASCRGRRDTEAFF	TGTGCCAGCTGTAGAGGGCGGAGGGACACTGAAGCTTTCTTT
TRBD1	TRBV27	TRBJ2-2	.	CASSSDRGSGELFF	TGTGCCAGCAGTTCAGACAGGGGCTCCGGGGAGCTGTTTTTT
TRBD1	TRBV27	TRBJ1-1	.	CASSLGTGFTEAFF	TGTGCCAGCAGCCTTGGGACAGGTTTTACTGAAGCTTTCTTT
.	TRBV4-2	TRBJ1-2	.	CASSQESGHLKAYGYTF	TGTGCCAGCAGCCAAGAATCTGGGCATCTTAAAGCCTATGGCTACACCTTC
.	TRBV5-1	TRBJ2-2	.	CASSPNTGELFF	TGCGCCAGCAGCCCGAACACCGGGGAGCTGTTTTTT
.	TRBV9	TRBJ1-4	.	CASSVEYRSNEKLFF	TGTGCCAGCAGCGTAGAATACAGGAGTAATGAAAAACTGTTTTTT
TRBD2	TRBV5-1	TRBJ2-5	.	CASSETGTTGETQYF	TGCGCCAGCAGCGAAACCGGGACTACTGGAGAGACCCAGTACTTC
TRBD1	TRBV2	TRBJ2-7	.	CASSDSGTAAYEQYF	TGTGCCAGCAGTGATTCCGGGACAGCGGCCTACGAGCAGTACTTC
.	TRBV6-1	TRBJ1-1	.	CASSDRPHSLEAFF	TGTGCCAGCAGTGATCGTCCCCATTCCCTTGAAGCTTTCTTT
TRBD1	TRBV5-4	TRBJ1-1	few	CAGLDRVNTEAFF	TGTGCCGGCCTCGACAGGGTGAACACTGAAGCTTTCTTT
.	TRBV27	TRBJ1-1	once	CASLRQGYTEAFF	TGTGCCAGCCTTAGGCAGGGGTACACTGAAGCTTTCTTT
.	TRBV7-9	TRBJ2-5	.	CASSHPGGGKETQYF	TGTGCCAGCAGCCACCCCGGAGGAGGGAAAGAGACCCAGTACTTC
.	TRBV6-5	TRBJ2-7	.	CASSYSWGPPWEQYF	TGTGCCAGCAGTTACTCATGGGGCCCTCCCTGGGAGCAGTACTTC
.	TRBV19	TRBJ1-5	.	CASSIRKVSNQPQHF	TGTGCCAGTAGTATACGGAAGGTTAGCAATCAGCCCCAGCATTTT
TRBD1	TRBV14	TRBJ1-5	few	CASRIADRGQPQHF	TGTGCCAGCAGAATCGCGGACAGGGGCCAGCCCCAGCATTTT
.	TRBV18	TRBJ1-1	.	CASSPPKGMGTEAFF	TGTGCCAGCTCACCACCGAAGGGCATGGGCACTGAAGCTTTCTTT